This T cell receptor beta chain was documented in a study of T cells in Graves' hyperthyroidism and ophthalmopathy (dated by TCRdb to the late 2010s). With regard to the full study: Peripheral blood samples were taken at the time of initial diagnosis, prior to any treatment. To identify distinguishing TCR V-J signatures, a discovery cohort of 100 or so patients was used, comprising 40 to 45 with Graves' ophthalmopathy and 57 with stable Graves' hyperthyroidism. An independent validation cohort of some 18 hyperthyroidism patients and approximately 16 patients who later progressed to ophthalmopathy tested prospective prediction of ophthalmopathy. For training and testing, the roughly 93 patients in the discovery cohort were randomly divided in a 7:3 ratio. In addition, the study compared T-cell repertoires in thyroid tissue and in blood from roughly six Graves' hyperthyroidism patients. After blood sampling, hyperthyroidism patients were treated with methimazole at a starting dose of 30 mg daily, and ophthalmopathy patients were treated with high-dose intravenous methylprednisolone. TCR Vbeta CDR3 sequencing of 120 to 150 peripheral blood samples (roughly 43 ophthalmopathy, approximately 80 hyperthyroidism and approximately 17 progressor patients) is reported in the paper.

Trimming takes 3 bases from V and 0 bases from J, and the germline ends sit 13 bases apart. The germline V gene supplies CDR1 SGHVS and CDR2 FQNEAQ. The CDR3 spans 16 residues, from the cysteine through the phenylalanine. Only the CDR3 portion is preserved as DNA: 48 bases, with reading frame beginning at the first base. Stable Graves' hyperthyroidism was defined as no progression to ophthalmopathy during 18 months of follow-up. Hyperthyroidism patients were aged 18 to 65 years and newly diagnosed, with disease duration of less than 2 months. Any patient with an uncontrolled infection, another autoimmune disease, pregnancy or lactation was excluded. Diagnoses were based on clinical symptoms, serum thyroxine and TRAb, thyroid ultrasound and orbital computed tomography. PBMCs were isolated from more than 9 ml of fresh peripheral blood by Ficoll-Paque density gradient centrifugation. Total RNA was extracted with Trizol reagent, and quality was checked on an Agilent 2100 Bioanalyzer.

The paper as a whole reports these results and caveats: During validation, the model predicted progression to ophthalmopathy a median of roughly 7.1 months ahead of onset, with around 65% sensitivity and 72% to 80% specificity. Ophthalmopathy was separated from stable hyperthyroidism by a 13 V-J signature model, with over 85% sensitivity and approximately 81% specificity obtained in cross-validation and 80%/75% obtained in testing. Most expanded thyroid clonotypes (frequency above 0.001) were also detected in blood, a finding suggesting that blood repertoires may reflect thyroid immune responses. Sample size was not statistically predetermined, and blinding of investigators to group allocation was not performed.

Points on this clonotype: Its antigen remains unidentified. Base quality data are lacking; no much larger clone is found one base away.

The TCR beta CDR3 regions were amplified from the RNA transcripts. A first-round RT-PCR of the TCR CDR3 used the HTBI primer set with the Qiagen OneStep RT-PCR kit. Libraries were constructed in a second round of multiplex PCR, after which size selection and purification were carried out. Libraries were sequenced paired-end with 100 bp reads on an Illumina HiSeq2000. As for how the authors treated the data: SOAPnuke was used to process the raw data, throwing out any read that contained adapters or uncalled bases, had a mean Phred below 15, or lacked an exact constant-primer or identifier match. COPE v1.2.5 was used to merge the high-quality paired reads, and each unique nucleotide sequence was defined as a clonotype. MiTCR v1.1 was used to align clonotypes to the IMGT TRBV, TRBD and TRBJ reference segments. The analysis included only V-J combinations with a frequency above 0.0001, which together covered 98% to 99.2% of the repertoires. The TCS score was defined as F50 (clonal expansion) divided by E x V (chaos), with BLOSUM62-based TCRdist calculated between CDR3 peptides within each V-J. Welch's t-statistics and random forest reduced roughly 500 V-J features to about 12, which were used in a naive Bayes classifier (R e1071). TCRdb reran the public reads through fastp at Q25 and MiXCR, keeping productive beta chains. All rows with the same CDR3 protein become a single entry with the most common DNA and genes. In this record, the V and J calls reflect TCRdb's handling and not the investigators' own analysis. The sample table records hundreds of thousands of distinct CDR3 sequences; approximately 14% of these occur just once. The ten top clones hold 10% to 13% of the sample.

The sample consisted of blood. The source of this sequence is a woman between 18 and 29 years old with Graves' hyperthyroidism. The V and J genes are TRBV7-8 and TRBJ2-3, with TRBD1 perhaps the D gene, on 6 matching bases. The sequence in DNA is TGTGCCAGCAGCTTTAATACAGGGTACAGCACAGATACGCAGTATTTT. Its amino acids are CASSFNTGYSTDTQYF.